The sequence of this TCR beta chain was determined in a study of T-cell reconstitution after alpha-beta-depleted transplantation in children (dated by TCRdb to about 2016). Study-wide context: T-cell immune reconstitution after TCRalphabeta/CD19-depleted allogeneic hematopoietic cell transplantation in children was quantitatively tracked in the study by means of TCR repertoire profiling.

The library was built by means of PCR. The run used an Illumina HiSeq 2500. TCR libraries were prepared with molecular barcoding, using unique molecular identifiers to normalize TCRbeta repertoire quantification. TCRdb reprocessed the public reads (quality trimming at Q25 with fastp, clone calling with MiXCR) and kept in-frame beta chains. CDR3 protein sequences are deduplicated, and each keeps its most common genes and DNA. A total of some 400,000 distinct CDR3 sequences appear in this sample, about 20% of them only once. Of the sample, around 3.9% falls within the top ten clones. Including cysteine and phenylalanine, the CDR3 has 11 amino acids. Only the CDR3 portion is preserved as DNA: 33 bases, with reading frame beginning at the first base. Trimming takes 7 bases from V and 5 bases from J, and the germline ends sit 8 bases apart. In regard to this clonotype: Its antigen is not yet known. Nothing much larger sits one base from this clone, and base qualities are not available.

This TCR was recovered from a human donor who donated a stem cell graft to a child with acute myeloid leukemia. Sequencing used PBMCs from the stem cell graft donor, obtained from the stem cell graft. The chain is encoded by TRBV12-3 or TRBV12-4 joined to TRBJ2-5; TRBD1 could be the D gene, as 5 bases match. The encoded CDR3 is CASKGWETQYF. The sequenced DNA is TGTGCCAGCAAGGGGTGGGAGACCCAGTACTTC.